These T cell receptor beta chains were read from a single sample in a study of cytomegalovirus exposure and HLA in healthy donors. Clones were read by immunoSEQ multiplex PCR, and TCRdb kept only the in-frame ones, dropping some. The sample spans some 140,000 clones; the ten largest clones claim roughly 2%. The sequencing input was PBMCs. The receptors stem from a woman aged 55 to 70 in good health and CMV-seronegative. CDR3s leave out the opening cysteine and the closing phenylalanine or tryptophan.

TRBV4-2,TRBJ2-2,ASSQAIDTGELF
TRBV11-2,TRBJ2-7,ASSLRRKVQGDSYEQY
TRBV27,TRBJ2-7,ASSLGGGQGLSEQY
TRBV5-1,TRBJ2-1,ASSSGTGAYEQF
TRBV19,TRBJ1-1,ASRDRTGGAGTEAF
TRBV9,TRBJ1-3,ASSVAGSSGNTIY
TRBV9,TRBJ2-5,ASTSGGQETQY
TRBV20-1,TRBJ2-7,SARRGSEQY
TRBV30,TRBJ2-7,AWGLAEQY
TRBV28,TRBJ2-7,ASSLTLLGTGPNEQY
TRBV21-1,TRBJ2-3,ASSRVDRGQY
TRBV11-3,TRBJ2-1,ASSFSGTRYNEQF
TRBV2,TRBJ1-4,ASSDGTGGGLAEKLF
TRBV5-1,TRBJ2-7,ASSPPDNGEQY
TRBV6-5,TRBJ1-4,ASSYLPGANEKLF
TRBV21-1,TRBJ2-7,ASKPRDRAYEQY
TRBV11-2,TRBJ2-1,ASSLRGDSSYNEQF
TRBV28,TRBJ1-2,ASINQVNYGYT
TRBV2,TRBJ2-1,ASSKTGGAQQF
TRBV7-2,TRBJ2-7,ASSLAAGYEQY
TRBV7-8,TRBJ1-5,ASSLGGTGGNQPQH
TRBV29-1,TRBJ1-3,SAKTGPGNTIY
TRBV29-1,TRBJ2-5,SGYRGGVETQY
TRBV7-2,TRBJ1-5,ASSPTGGGNQPQH
TRBV28,TRBJ1-5,ASSGVHSNQPQH
TRBV27,TRBJ2-2,ASSFISGELF